A single sample is the source of the 18 T cell receptor beta chains below, sequenced in a study of blood T cell repertoires in COVID-19. Repertoires were generated with immunoSEQ multiplex PCR, while TCRdb's copy carries only in-frame clones and drops some. Counted here are under 350,000 clones, 86% occurring once; the ten biggest clones make up roughly 4%. Material for sequencing was PBMCs or T cells enriched from blood (not recorded which). Receptor source: a young man who had recovered from COVID-19.

V and J are TRBV5-1 and TRBJ2-2; a weak D match, TRBD2 (5 bases). Germline CDR1 is SGHRS and CDR2 is YFSETQ. The CDR3 totals 16 residues. With 0 bases removed from V and 2 bases from J, the gap between germline ends came to 11 bases. Here the CDR3 DNA reads TGCGCCAGCAGCTTGGATGCGGGTATTAACACCGGGGAGCTGTTTTTT. Translation gives CASSLDAGINTGELFF.

The chain combines TRBV3-1 (or the pseudogene TRBV3-2) with TRBJ2-7, with 11 bases aligning to TRBD2. This CDR3 spans 16 amino acids. V lost 1 base, J lost 3 bases, and 5 bases stayed unmatched. The germline CDR1 and CDR2 sequences are LGHDT and YNNKEL (reference sequence). CDR3: CASSQVLGLAGYEQYF. The CDR3 bases are TGTGCCAGCAGCCAAGTCCTCGGACTAGCGGGCTACGAGCAGTACTTC.

V and J are TRBV7-2 and TRBJ1-2; 10 bases are a match to TRBD1. The germline V gene has CDR1 SGHTA and CDR2 FQGNSA. V shed 7 bases, J shed 4 bases, and the junction held 18 bases outside the gene matches. The CDR3 consists of 18 residues. CDR3 sequence (DNA): TGTGCCAGCAACCCTTTCCCCGACAGGGGGCTTCCTGGCTATGGCTACACCTTC. Translating gives CASNPFPDRGLPGYGYTF.

The chain employs TRBV11-1 and TRBJ2-4; TRBD1 aligns across 9 bases. The V gene's germline CDR1 is SGHAT and CDR2 FQDESV (reference sequence). The junction had 3 bases not matched to a gene; V was cut back by 3 bases and J by 0 bases. The CDR3 loop spans 16 amino acids. The CDR3 is CASSFRTGVAKNIQYF. CDR3 in DNA: TGTGCCAGCAGCTTTCGGACAGGGGTAGCCAAAAACATTCAGTACTTC. Full variable domain (missing parts from reference TRBV11-1 and TRBJ2-4): EAEVAQSPRYKITEKSQAVAFWCDPISGHATLYWYRQILGQGPELLVQFQDESVVDDSQLPKDRFSAERLKGVDSTLKIQPAELGDSAMYLCASSFRTGVAKNIQYFGAGTRLSVL.

The CDR3 DNA sequence: TGTGCCAGCAGCTTAGGGGAAGGGGGCTACTATGGCTACACCTTC. As protein: CASSLGEGGYYGYTF. The chain links TRBV7-9 to TRBJ1-2; 7 nucleotides agree with TRBD1. This CDR3 is built from 15 residues. Trimming removed 1 base from V and 3 bases from J; junction bases left unmatched: 5. Looked up from germline, CDR1 is SEHNR and CDR2 is FQNEAQ (reference sequence). Full variable domain (rest looked up from reference TRBV7-9 and TRBJ1-2): DTGVSQNPRHKITKRGQNVTFRCDPISEHNRLYWYRQTLGQGPEFLTYFQNEAQLEKSRLLSDRFSAERPKGSFSTLEIQRTEQGDSAMYLCASSLGEGGYYGYTFGSGTRLTVV.

V is TRBV28 and J is TRBJ1-4, with TRBD1 matching 7 bases. This CDR3 is built from 14 residues. Trimming removed 7 bases from V and 7 bases from J; junction bases left unmatched: 9. The germline gives CDR1 MDHEN, CDR2 SYDVKM. The CDR3 DNA follows: TGTGCCAGCACCCTTAGAGGGGGCCGTGAAAAACTGTTTTTT. Residues: CASTLRGGREKLFF.

The gene calls are TRBV5-4 and TRBJ1-2; D unresolved. The V gene's germline CDR1 is SGHNT and CDR2 YYREEE (reference sequence). The CDR3 is 12 residues long. The V gene lost 4 bases and the J gene lost 4 bases, with 8 bases spanning the gap. As DNA, the CDR3 is TGTGCCAGCAGCCCCGGTCCCTATGGCTACACCTTC. It specifies CASSPGPYGYTF. Together with reference TRBV5-4 and TRBJ1-2, the CDR3 gives the full variable domain: ETGVTQSPTHLIKTRGQQVTLRCSSQSGHNTVSWYQQALGQGPQFIFQYYREEENGRGNFPPRFSGLQFPNYSSELNVNALELDDSALYLCASSPGPYGYTFGSGTRLTVV.

This chain uses TRBV20-1 with TRBJ2-1; 9 nucleotides align to TRBD2. Losses at the gene ends were 8 bases for V and 11 bases for J; bases not matched to a gene: 7. This CDR3 is built from 11 residues. Germline V gene lookup returns CDR1 DFQATT and CDR2 SNEGSKA (reference sequence). The CDR3 is CSKLAGVKQFF. CDR3 bases: TGCAGTAAATTAGCGGGAGTTAAGCAGTTCTTC.

This sequence joins TRBV5-8 and TRBJ2-7; D unresolved. The V and J ends lost 3 bases and 4 bases respectively, with 11 bases between them. CDR3 size: 13 residues. CDR1 is SGHTS and CDR2 is YDEGEE in the germline V gene. The CDR3 coding sequence is TGTGCCAGCAGCTCCCTCCTTTTATACGAGCAGTACTTC. Amino acid sequence: CASSSLLLYEQYF.

This CDR3 is CASSKDRENTEAFF. In DNA form, the CDR3 reads TGTGCCAGTAGTAAAGACAGGGAGAACACTGAAGCTTTCTTT. The chain uses TRBV19 and TRBJ1-1, with TRBD1 identical over 7 bases. CDR3 length equals 14 residues. Germline V CDR1 and CDR2: LNHDA, SQIVND (reference sequence). V shed 4 bases, J shed 1 base, and the junction held 3 bases outside the gene matches.

This clone was found once. CDR3: CASSRGQRGVDGYTF. For the CDR3, the DNA is TGTGCCAGCAGCCGGGGACAGAGGGGAGTTGATGGCTACACCTTC. V usage is TRBV5-4 and J usage is TRBJ1-2; 7 bases fit TRBD1. The CDR3 loop spans 15 amino acids. The ends lost 4 bases at V and 6 bases at J; junction bases unmatched: 12. Germline V gene data show CDR1 as SGHNT and CDR2 as YYREEE (reference sequence).

The chain employs TRBV13 and TRBJ1-6; 9 positions match TRBD1. Trimming cost V 6 bases and J 10 bases; bases outside gene matches: 13. Germline loops: CDR1 PRHDT, CDR2 FYEKMQ (reference sequence). The CDR3 contains 16 residues. In DNA form, the CDR3 reads TGTGCCAGCAGAGTCCGGGACAGGGTGTTTCTGTCACCCCTCCACTTT. Translating it yields CASRVRDRVFLSPLHF.

This rearrangement joins TRBV7-2 to TRBJ1-2, with D hard to call. V lost 3 bases and J 1 base, leaving 3 bases between the germline ends. Germline CDR1 is SGHTA and CDR2 is FQGNSA. The CDR3 is 12 amino acids. CDR3 DNA sequence: TGTGCCAGCAGCTTTCTTAACTATGGCTACACCTTC. Residues: CASSFLNYGYTF.

CDR3: CASRRDSYGYTF. Here the CDR3 DNA reads TGCGCGTCCCGGAGGGACAGCTATGGCTACACCTTC. The chain joins TRBV5-1 to TRBJ1-2; 7 nucleotides agree with TRBD1. CDR3 length: 12 residues. Germline CDR1 is SGHRS and CDR2 is YFSETQ.

This clone was found once. V is TRBV18 and J is TRBJ1-1; possibly TRBD1 for D (6 bases). The ends were cut back, 3 bases at V and 7 bases at J, with 12 bases in the middle. The CDR3 length is 13 residues. Germline assignment: CDR1 KGHSH and CDR2 LQKENI. This CDR3 reads CASSPNRAGEAFF. The CDR3 DNA reads as TGTGCCAGCTCACCCAACAGGGCTGGTGAAGCTTTCTTT.

V is TRBV19 and J is TRBJ1-1, with 12 nucleotides matching TRBD1. CDR1 LNHDA and CDR2 SQIVND come from the germline V gene (reference sequence). There are 16 residues in the CDR3. The junction had 12 bases not matched to a gene; V was cut back by 4 bases and J by 9 bases. CDR3 sequence (DNA): TGTGCCAGTAGTAATCCGGGACAGGGGGCGCGGCGGAAAGCTTTCTTT. Protein: CASSNPGQGARRKAFF.

The V call is TRBV5-1, the J call TRBJ2-2, with 11 bases fitting TRBD2. The CDR3 contains 15 residues. The germline V gene has CDR1 SGHRS and CDR2 YFSETQ. V trimming: 3 bases; J trimming: 6 bases; junction bases outside the gene matches: 4. The chain's CDR3 is CASSYLAGGPGELFF. CDR3 in DNA: TGCGCCAGCAGCTACTTAGCGGGAGGGCCCGGGGAGCTGTTTTTT.

The chain couples TRBV5-1 to TRBJ1-2, with D possibly being TRBD1 (6 bases). Germline-derived CDR1 and CDR2 are SGHRS and YFSETQ. The CDR3 is made up of 12 amino acids. The germline V and J ends were trimmed by 3 bases and 8 bases, with 11 bases remaining between them. CDR3 nucleotide sequence: TGCGCCAGCAGCTCTACAGGGCAAGGCTACACCTTC. Protein: CASSSTGQGYTF. Using reference TRBV5-1 and TRBJ1-2 for the parts outside the CDR3, the full variable domain is KAGVTQTPRYLIKTRGQQVTLSCSPISGHRSVSWYQQTPGQGLQFLFEYFSETQRNKGNFPGRFSGRQFSNSRSEMNVSTLELGDSALYLCASSSTGQGYTFGSGTRLTVV.